Here is one T cell receptor beta chain with its context. An end of the junction does not agree with germline; a read error may underlie this. Both TCR beta VDJ combination and CDR3 sequence profiling were carried out. Genomic DNA was the template for this profiling. Each CDR3 protein gets one entry after TCRdb re-called the reads with MiXCR. Here the sample spans roughly 250,000 distinct CDR3 sequences, 45% to 50% being singletons. The record originates from a study of CD8+CD57+ T cells in acquired aplastic anemia. Study overall: Sorted cells (CD4+ and CD8+) yielded DNA amounts that averaged about 3.4 ug.

CDR1 and CDR2 from the germline V gene are SGHTA and FQGTGA. This CDR3 region has 16 residues. All sequencing subjects had displayed CD8+CD57+ cell expansion on flow cytometry. Sequences were obtained from sorted CD4+, CD8+, or CD8+CD57+ T cells (not recorded which) from PBMCs. This sequence joins TRBV7-3 and TRBJ2-1; 10 positions match TRBD2. This TCR was sampled from a human donor with aplastic anemia. CDR3 DNA: TGTGCCAGCAGTTTAAGGGCTAGCGGGGGTTACAATGAGCCGTTCTTC. Its translation: CASSLRASGGYNEPFF.